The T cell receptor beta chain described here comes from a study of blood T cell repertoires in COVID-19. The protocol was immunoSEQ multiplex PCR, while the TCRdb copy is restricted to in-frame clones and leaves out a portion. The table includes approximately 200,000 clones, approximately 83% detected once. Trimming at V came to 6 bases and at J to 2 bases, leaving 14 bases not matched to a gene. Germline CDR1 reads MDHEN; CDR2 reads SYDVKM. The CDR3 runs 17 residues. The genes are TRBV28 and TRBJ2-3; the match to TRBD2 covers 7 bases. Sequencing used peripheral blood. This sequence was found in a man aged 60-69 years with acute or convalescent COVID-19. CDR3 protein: CASSPSPSSGHTDTQYF. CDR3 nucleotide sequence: TGTGCCAGCAGCCCCTCCCCCTCTAGCGGACACACAGATACGCAGTATTTT. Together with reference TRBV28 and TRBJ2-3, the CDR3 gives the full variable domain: DVKVTQSSRYLVKRTGEKVFLECVQDMDHENMFWYRQDPGLGLRLIYFSYDVKMKEKGDIPEGYSVSREKKERFSLILESASTNQTSMYLCASSPSPSSGHTDTQYFGPGTRLTVL.